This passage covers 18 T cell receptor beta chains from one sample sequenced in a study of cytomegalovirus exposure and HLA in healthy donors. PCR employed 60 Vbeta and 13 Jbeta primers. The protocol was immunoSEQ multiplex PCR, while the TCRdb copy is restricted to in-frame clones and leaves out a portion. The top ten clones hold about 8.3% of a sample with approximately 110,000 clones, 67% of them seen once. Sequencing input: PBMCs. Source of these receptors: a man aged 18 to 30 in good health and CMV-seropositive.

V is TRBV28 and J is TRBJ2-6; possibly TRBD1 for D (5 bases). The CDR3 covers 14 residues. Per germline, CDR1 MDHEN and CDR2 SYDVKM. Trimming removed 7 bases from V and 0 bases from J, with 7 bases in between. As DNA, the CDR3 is TGTGCCAGCATGGGGCTCTCTGGGGCCAACGTCCTGACTTTC. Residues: CASMGLSGANVLTF.

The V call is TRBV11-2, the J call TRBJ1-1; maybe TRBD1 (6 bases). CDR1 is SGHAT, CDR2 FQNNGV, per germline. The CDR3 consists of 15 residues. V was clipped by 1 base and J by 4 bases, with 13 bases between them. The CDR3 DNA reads TGTGCCAGCAGCTTAGTAACAGGGAAGAGCACTGAAGCTTTCTTT. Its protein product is CASSLVTGKSTEAFF.

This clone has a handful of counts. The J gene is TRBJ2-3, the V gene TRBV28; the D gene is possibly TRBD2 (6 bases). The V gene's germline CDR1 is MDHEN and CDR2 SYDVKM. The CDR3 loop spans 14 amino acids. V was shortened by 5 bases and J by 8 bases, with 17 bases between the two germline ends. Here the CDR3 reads CASSPGTPIGTQYF. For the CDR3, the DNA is TGTGCCAGCAGTCCCGGGACTCCCATTGGTACGCAGTATTTT.

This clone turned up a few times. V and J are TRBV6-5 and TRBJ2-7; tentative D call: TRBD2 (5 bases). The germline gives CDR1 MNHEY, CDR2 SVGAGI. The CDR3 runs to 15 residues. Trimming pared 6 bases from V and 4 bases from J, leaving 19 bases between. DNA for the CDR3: TGTGCCAGCAGAAGAAGCCGGGAAGGACCTTACGAGCAGTACTTC. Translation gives CASRRSREGPYEQYF.

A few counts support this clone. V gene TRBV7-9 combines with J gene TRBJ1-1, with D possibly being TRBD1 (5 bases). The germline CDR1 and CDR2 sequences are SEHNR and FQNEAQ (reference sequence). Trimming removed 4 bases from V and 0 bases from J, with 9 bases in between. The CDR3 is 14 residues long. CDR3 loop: CASSSGGVNTEAFF. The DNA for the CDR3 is TGTGCCAGCAGCTCGGGGGGGGTGAACACTGAAGCTTTCTTT.

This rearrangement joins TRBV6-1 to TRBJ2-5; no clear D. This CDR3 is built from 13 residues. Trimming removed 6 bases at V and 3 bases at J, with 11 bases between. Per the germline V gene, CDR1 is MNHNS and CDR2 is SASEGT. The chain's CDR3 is CASRIRLEETQYF. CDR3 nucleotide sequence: TGTGCCAGCAGAATAAGACTCGAAGAGACCCAGTACTTC.

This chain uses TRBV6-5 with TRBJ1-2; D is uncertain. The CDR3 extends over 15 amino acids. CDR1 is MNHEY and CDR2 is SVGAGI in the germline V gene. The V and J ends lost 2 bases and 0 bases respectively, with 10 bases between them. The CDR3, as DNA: TGTGCCAGCAGTTACGTGGAGGGAACTAACTATGGCTACACCTTC. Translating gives CASSYVEGTNYGYTF.

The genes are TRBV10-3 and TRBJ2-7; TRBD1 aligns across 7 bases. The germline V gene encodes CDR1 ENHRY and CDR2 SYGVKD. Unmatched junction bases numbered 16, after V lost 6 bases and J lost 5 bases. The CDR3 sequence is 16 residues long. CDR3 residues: CAISVGVVQGLNEQYF. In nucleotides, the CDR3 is TGTGCCATCAGCGTCGGAGTGGTACAGGGGCTAAACGAGCAGTACTTC.

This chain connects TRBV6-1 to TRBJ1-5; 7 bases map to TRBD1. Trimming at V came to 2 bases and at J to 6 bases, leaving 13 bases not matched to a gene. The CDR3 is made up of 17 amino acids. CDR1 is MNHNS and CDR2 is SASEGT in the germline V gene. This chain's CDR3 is CASSEYFGQGVGQPQHF. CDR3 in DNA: TGTGCCAGCAGTGAATATTTTGGGCAGGGGGTGGGTCAGCCCCAGCATTTT.

CDR3 sequence reads: CASSSMDRRSEKLFF. DNA for the CDR3: TGTGCCAGCAGCTCGATGGACAGGAGAAGCGAAAAACTGTTTTTT. V gene TRBV7-7 combines with J gene TRBJ1-4, with 7 bases identical to TRBD1. CDR1 and CDR2 from the germline V gene are SSHAT and FNYEAQ (reference sequence). This CDR3 contains 15 residues. Trimming removed 4 bases from V and 8 bases from J; junction bases left unmatched: 10.

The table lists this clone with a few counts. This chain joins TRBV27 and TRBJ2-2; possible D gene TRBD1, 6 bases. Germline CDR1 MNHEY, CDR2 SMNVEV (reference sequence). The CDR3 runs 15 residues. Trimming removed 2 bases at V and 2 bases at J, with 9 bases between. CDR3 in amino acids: CASSLGGLNTGELFF. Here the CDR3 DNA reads TGTGCCAGCAGTTTAGGGGGCCTAAACACCGGGGAGCTGTTTTTT.

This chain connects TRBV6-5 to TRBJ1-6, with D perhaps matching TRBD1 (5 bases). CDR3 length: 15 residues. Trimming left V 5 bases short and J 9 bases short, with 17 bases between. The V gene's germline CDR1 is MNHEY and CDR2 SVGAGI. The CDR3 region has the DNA TGTGCCAGCAGTAGGGGCAGGGAGGACTTTTCACCCCTCCACTTT. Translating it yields CASSRGREDFSPLHF.

DNA for the CDR3: TGTGCCAGTAGTCCTAGCGGGGGAAGCTCCTACAATGAGCAGTTCTTC. It encodes CASSPSGGSSYNEQFF. The chain uses TRBV19 and TRBJ2-1; 10 nucleotides match TRBD2. Germline trimming cut 5 bases from V and 0 bases from J; bases unmatched to any gene: 4. CDR3 length: 16 residues. Germline V gene lookup returns CDR1 LNHDA and CDR2 SQIVND (reference sequence). The full variable domain, in which reference TRBV19 and TRBJ2-1 provide the parts outside the CDR3, is DGGITQSPKYLFRKEGQNVTLSCEQNLNHDAMYWYRQDPGQGLRLIYYSQIVNDFQKGDIAEGYSVSREKKESFPLTVTSAQKNPTAFYLCASSPSGGSSYNEQFFGPGTRLTVL.

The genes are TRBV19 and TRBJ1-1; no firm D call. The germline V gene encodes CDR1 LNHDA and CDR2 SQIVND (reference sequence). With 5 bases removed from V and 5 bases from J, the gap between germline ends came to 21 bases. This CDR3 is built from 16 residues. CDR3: CASSSGIGIAGTEAFF. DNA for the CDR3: TGTGCCAGTAGTTCGGGAATTGGAATTGCGGGGACTGAAGCTTTCTTT.

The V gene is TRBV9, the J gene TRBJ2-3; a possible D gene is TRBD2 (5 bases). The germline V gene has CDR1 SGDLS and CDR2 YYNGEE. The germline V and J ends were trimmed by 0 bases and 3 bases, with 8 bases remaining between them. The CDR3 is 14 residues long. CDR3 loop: CASSVEPGTDTQYF. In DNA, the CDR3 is TGTGCCAGCAGCGTAGAGCCGGGGACAGATACGCAGTATTTT.

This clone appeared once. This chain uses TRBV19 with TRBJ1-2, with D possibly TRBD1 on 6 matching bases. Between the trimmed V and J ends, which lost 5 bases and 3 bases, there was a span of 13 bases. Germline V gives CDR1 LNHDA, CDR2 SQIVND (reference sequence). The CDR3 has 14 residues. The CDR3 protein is CASSLMDSYYGYTF. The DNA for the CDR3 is TGTGCCAGTAGTCTCATGGACAGTTACTATGGCTACACCTTC.

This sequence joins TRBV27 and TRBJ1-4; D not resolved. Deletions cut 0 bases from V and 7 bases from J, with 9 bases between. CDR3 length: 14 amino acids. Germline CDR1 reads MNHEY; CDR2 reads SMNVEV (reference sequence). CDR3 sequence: CASSLSVAREKLFF. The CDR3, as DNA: TGTGCCAGCAGTTTATCGGTAGCCCGTGAAAAACTGTTTTTT.

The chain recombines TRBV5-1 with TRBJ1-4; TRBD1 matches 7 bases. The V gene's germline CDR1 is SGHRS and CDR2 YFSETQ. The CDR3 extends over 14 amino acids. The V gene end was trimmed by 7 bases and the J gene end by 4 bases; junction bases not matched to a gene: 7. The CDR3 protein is CASLRQGYNEKLFF. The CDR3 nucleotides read TGCGCCAGCTTGCGACAGGGATATAATGAAAAACTGTTTTTT.